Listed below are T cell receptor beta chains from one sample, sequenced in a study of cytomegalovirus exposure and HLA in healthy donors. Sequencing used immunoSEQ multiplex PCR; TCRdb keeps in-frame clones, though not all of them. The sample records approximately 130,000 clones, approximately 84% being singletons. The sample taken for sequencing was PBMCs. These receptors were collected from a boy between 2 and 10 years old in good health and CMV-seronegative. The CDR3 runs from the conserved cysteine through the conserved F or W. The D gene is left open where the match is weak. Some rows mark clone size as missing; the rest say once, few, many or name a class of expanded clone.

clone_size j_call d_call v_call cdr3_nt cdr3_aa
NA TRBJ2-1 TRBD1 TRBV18 TGTGCCAGCTCACCCGTCCGGGACAGGGTATTCTTC CASSPVRDRVFF
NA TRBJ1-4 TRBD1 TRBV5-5 TGTGCCAGCAGCTTGGTTGGACAGGGGGATGAAAAACTGTTTTTT CASSLVGQGDEKLFF
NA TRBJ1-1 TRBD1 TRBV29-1 TGCAGCGTTGACCCATGGGCAGGGGGCGAGTATAGCGCTACAATGGCCCAAACTGAAGCTTTCTTT CSVDPWAGGEYSATMAQTEAFF
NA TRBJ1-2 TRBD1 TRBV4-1 TGCGCCAGCAGCCAAGCTCCCAGGGGGCTGGCTGGCTACACCTTC CASSQAPRGLAGYTF
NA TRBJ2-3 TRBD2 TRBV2 TGTGCCAGCAGTACGACTAGCGGGAGGCCAGATACGCAGTATTTT CASSTTSGRPDTQYF
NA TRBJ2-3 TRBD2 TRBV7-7 TGTGCTAGCAGCACGGGCGGGGGGGCAGATACGCAGTATTTT CASSTGGGADTQYF
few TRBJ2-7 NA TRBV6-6 TGTGCCAGCAGTTACCCAGACAGCTACGAGCAGTACTTC CASSYPDSYEQYF
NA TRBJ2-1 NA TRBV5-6 NA CASSWGQGNLFF
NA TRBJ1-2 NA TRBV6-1 TGTGCCAGCAGTGAATGGGGCCGAATTGAGTTAAACTATGGCTACACCTTC CASSEWGRIELNYGYTF
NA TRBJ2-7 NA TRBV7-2 TGTGCCAGCAGCTTAGTCGAGGGAATGGGGTACGAGCAGTACTTC CASSLVEGMGYEQYF
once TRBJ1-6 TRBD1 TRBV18 TGTGCCAGCTCGGGCACTCGGACAGGGTTTAATTCACCCCTCCACTTT CASSGTRTGFNSPLHF
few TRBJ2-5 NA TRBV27 TGTGCCAGCAGTGACCTCCCCCGGGGGGCCGAGACCCAGTACTTC CASSDLPRGAETQYF
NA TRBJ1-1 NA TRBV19 TGTGCCAGTAGTATAGGGACACGTGAAGCTTTCTTT CASSIGTREAFF
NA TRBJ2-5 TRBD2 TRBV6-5 TGTGCCAGCAGTCGCCCCCTAGCGGGAGGGACCCAGTACTTC CASSRPLAGGTQYF
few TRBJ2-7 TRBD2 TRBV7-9 TGTGCCAGCAGCCCCGGGCGCGGGGGGTCCTACGAGCAGTACTTC CASSPGRGGSYEQYF
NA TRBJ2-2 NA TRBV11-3 TGTGCCAGCAGCCCGGACGGGAGTCCGGTGGGCACCGGGGAGCTGTTTTTT CASSPDGSPVGTGELFF
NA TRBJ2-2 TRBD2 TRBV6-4 TGTGCCAGCAGTGAGAGCGGGACTTTCGGGGAGCTGTTTTTT CASSESGTFGELFF
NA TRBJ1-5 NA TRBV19 TGTGCCAGTAGTCTAGGGTCTAGCGAAAATCAGCCCCAGCATTTT CASSLGSSENQPQHF
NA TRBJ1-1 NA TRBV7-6 TGTGCCACTCAGAACCTCATGAACACTGAAGCTTTCTTT CATQNLMNTEAFF
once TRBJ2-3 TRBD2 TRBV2 TGTGCCAGCAGTCCCTATACGACTAGCGGGGGACGCACAGATACGCAGTATTTT CASSPYTTSGGRTDTQYF
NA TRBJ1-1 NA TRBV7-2 TGTGCCAGCAGCGCCCCGGGGTCCCGAGAAGCTTTCTTT CASSAPGSREAFF
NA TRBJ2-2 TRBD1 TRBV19 TGTGCCAGTAGGGACCGGGGACAGCCGAACACCGGGGAGCTGTTTTTT CASRDRGQPNTGELFF
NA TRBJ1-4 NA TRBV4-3 TGCGCCAGCTCACCTCAAGATAGGACTCAGGAAAAACTGTTTTTT CASSPQDRTQEKLFF
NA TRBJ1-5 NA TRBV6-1 TGTGCCAGCAGTGTGGGGGCAGGGGCTCGTAACAATCAGCCCCAGCATTTT CASSVGAGARNNQPQHF
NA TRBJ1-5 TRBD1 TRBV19 TGCGCCAGTAGTATCACTGACAGGGCCGAGACCCAGCATTTT CASSITDRAETQHF
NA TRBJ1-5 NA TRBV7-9 TGTGCCAGCAGCTTAGACCCAGGGATTAACAATCAGCCCCAGCATTTT CASSLDPGINNQPQHF
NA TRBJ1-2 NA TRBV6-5 TGTGCCAGCAGTTTAGGGGGTCTGGGTGGCTACACCTTC CASSLGGLGGYTF
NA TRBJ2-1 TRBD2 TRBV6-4 TGTGCCAGCAGTCCCTCTAGCGGGGGGAATGAGCAGTTCTTC CASSPSSGGNEQFF
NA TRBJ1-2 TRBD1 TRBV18 TGTGCCAGCTCACCACGGGGTATGGGACAGGGGAACTATGGCTACACCTTC CASSPRGMGQGNYGYTF
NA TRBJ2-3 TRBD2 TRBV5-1 TGCGCCAGCTCTAGCGGGAGAACAGATACGCAGTATTTT CASSSGRTDTQYF
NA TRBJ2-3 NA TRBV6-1 TGTGCCAGCAGGGGGGCTAATACAGATACGCAGTATTTT CASRGANTDTQYF
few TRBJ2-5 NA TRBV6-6 TGTGCCAGCAGTTTCCCAGGCGGGAAGGGGCAAGAGACCCAGTACTTC CASSFPGGKGQETQYF
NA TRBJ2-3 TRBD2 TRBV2 TGTGCCAGCAGGGGACTAGCGGCTAGCACAGATACGCAGTATTTT CASRGLAASTDTQYF
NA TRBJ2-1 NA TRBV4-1 TGCGCCAGCAGCCAATCCCCTCATATGGTCTCCTCGGGAAATGAGCAGTTCTTC CASSQSPHMVSSGNEQFF
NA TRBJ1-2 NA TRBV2 TGTGCCAGCAGGTCCGGCCGGGACTCGTACTATGGCTACACCTTC CASRSGRDSYYGYTF
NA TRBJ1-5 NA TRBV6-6 TGTGCCAGCAGTGCGTTAAAGAATCAGCCCCAGCATTTT CASSALKNQPQHF
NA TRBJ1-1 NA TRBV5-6 TGTGCCAGCAGCTTCGGGGGGGGCACTGAAGCTTTCTTT CASSFGGGTEAFF
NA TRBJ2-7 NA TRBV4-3 TGCGCCAGCAGCCAAGACAGGGAGGATATCGACGAGCAGTACTTC CASSQDREDIDEQYF
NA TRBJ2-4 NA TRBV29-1 TGCAGCGCCGTGCAGGGGTCCGAAAACATTCAGTACTTC CSAVQGSENIQYF
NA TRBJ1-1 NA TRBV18 TGTGCCAGCTCACCCTCAGGGGCAGTCACTGAAGCTTTCTTT CASSPSGAVTEAFF
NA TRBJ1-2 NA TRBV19 TGTGCCAGTAGCCCCGACCTGGGGCTCTATGGCTACACCTTC CASSPDLGLYGYTF
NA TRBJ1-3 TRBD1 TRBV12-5 TGTGCTAGTGGTGGGACAGGTTTCCTTCAAAGCTCTGGAAACACCATATATTTT CASGGTGFLQSSGNTIYF